This is a list of T cell receptor beta chains from one sample in a study of blood T cell repertoires in COVID-19. Libraries were prepared by immunoSEQ multiplex PCR; TCRdb keeps only in-frame clonotypes and omits some of them. The sample consists of 350,000 to 450,000 clones, roughly 86% of them appearing once. Sequenced material: peripheral blood. These receptors were collected from a human donor in a cohort sampled during active COVID-19. The CDR3 runs from the conserved cysteine through the conserved F or W. Fields, in order: clone size, D gene, V gene, J gene, CDR3 protein, CDR3 DNA. A D gene is named only where the DNA matches it firmly. Size values are once, few and many counts, or a class for expanded clones, and some rows have none.

size: NA; D: NA; V: TRBV4-1; J: TRBJ1-4; CDR3: CASSQTPQGEKLFF; DNA: TGCGCCAGCAGCCAAACCCCCCAGGGGGAAAAACTGTTTTTT
size: NA; D: NA; V: TRBV10-1; J: TRBJ1-3; CDR3: CASSESGLGNTIYF; DNA: TGCGCCAGCAGTGAGTCGGGGCTTGGAAACACCATATATTTT
size: NA; D: TRBD2; V: TRBV5-1; J: TRBJ2-7; CDR3: CASSVSLGLANYEQYF; DNA: TGCGCCAGCAGCGTGTCCTTGGGACTAGCTAACTACGAGCAGTACTTC
size: NA; D: TRBD1; V: TRBV2; J: TRBJ1-3; CDR3: CASNYGQGIVGNTIYF; DNA: TGTGCCAGCAACTACGGACAGGGGATCGTTGGAAACACCATATATTTT
size: NA; D: NA; V: TRBV5-8; J: TRBJ2-3; CDR3: CASSSWYSTGTSTDTQYF; DNA: TGTGCCAGCAGCTCGTGGTACTCGACAGGTACTAGCACAGATACGCAGTATTTT
size: NA; D: TRBD1; V: TRBV2; J: TRBJ2-7; CDR3: CAGKDRGTYEQYF; DNA: TGTGCCGGAAAGGACAGGGGGACTTACGAGCAGTACTTC
size: NA; D: NA; V: TRBV9; J: TRBJ2-3; CDR3: CASSVQGTDTQYF; DNA: TGTGCCAGCAGCGTACAGGGTACAGATACGCAGTATTTT
size: NA; D: NA; V: TRBV5-5; J: TRBJ1-4; CDR3: CASSFGSMGEKLFF; DNA: TGTGCCAGCAGCTTCGGGTCCATGGGTGAAAAACTGTTTTTT
size: NA; D: NA; V: TRBV15; J: TRBJ2-5; CDR3: CATSRSRVSGQETQYF; DNA: TGTGCCACCAGCAGATCCCGAGTATCTGGCCAAGAGACCCAGTACTTC
size: NA; D: NA; V: TRBV9; J: TRBJ2-4; CDR3: CASSPGAGAKNIQYF; DNA: TGTGCCAGCAGCCCAGGGGCCGGAGCCAAAAACATTCAGTACTTC
size: NA; D: NA; V: TRBV11-3; J: TRBJ2-1; CDR3: CASSLGLQYNEQFF; DNA: TGTGCCAGCAGCTTAGGACTACAATACAATGAGCAGTTCTTC
size: NA; D: NA; V: TRBV19; J: TRBJ2-1; CDR3: CASSIKASGEQFF; DNA: TGTGCCAGTAGTATTAAGGCCTCGGGTGAGCAGTTCTTC
size: NA; D: NA; V: TRBV7-8; J: TRBJ2-7; CDR3: CASSLSGGTYEQYF; DNA: TGTGCCAGCAGCCTTAGTGGGGGCACCTACGAGCAGTACTTC
size: NA; D: TRBD1; V: TRBV11-2; J: TRBJ2-5; CDR3: CASSLGPGGSETQYF; DNA: TGTGCCAGCAGCTTGGGTCCAGGGGGAAGCGAGACCCAGTACTTC
size: NA; D: NA; V: TRBV6-5; J: TRBJ2-7; CDR3: CASSYWQGRGYEQYF; DNA: TGTGCCAGCAGTTATTGGCAGGGGAGAGGTTACGAGCAGTACTTC
size: once; D: NA; V: TRBV5-6; J: TRBJ2-3; CDR3: CASSLVLGGAGDTQYF; DNA: TGTGCCAGCAGCTTGGTGTTAGGCGGGGCCGGGGATACGCAGTATTTT
size: NA; D: TRBD1; V: TRBV9; J: TRBJ1-2; CDR3: CASSADRGRSGYTF; DNA: TGTGCCAGCAGCGCCGACAGGGGTCGTAGTGGCTACACCTTC